The 15 T cell receptor beta chains below come from one sample, sequenced in a study of CD8+CD57+ T cells in acquired aplastic anemia. Patients selected for sequencing had displayed CD8+CD57+ cell expansion by flow cytometry. Both TCR beta VDJ combination and CDR3 sequence profiling were carried out. Genomic DNA was the template for this profiling. TCRdb fed the reads into MiXCR, producing one record per CDR3 protein. Here the sample spans 150,000 to 200,000 distinct CDR3 sequences, about 70% being singletons. Specimen: sorted CD4+, CD8+, or CD8+CD57+ T cells (not recorded which) from PBMCs. The receptors stem from a human donor with aplastic anemia.

There are a few counts of this clonotype. J is TRBJ2-7 and V is TRBV10-2; D gene ambiguous. This CDR3 has 16 residues. With 4 bases removed from V and 0 bases from J, the gap between germline ends came to 16 bases. Germline V gene sequence: CDR1 WSHSY, CDR2 SAAADI. The CDR3 coding sequence is TGCGCCAGCAGTGGTTATGGCGTAACGAGCTCCTACGAGCAGTACTTC. Translated, it gives CASSGYGVTSSYEQYF.

The V call is TRBV24-1, the J call TRBJ2-7, with 8 bases lining up with TRBD1. V shed 10 bases and J 4 bases; nucleotides not matched to a gene: 11. Per germline, CDR1 KGHDR and CDR2 SFDVKD. The CDR3 consists of 14 residues. The CDR3 reads CATARGRGLYEQYF. DNA for the CDR3: TGTGCCACTGCTCGGGGCAGGGGGCTATACGAGCAGTACTTC.

V and J are TRBV7-8 and TRBJ2-7; 8 bases fit TRBD2. In germline, CDR1 is SGHVS, CDR2 FQNEAQ. V lost 5 bases and J lost 3; bases outside the gene matches: 6. The CDR3 length is 14 residues. CDR3 sequence reads: CASSTGGEGYEQYF. As DNA, the CDR3 is TGTGCCAGCAGCACGGGGGGGGAGGGCTACGAGCAGTACTTC.

The V call is TRBV15, the J call TRBJ2-2; no clear D gene. V lost 1 base to trimming and J lost 6 bases, with 6 bases between them. The CDR3 totals 13 residues. Germline V gene lookup returns CDR1 LNHNV and CDR2 YYDKDF (reference sequence). Here the CDR3 DNA reads TGTGCCACCAGCAGAGTAGGTGCCGGGGAGCTGTTTTTT. Amino acids: CATSRVGAGELFF.

This clonotype was counted a few times. This sequence joins TRBV9 and TRBJ2-3, with D possibly TRBD2 on 5 matching bases. The V gene's germline CDR1 is SGDLS and CDR2 YYNGEE. This CDR3 is 13 amino acids long. Deletions cut 0 bases from V and 6 bases from J, with 8 bases between. As DNA, the CDR3 is TGTGCCAGCAGCGTAGTACTAGGGGATACGCAGTATTTT. It is translated as CASSVVLGDTQYF.

The chain employs TRBV20-1 and TRBJ2-5, with D hard to call. The length of the CDR3 is 11 residues. CDR1 is DFQATT and CDR2 is SNEGSKA in the germline V gene (reference sequence). Trimming cost V 5 bases and J 3 bases, with 7 bases left between them. The chain's CDR3 is CSALVEETQYF. The CDR3 DNA reads as TGCAGTGCTTTAGTGGAAGAGACCCAGTACTTC.

The chain is built from TRBV24-1 and TRBJ1-1, with D tentatively TRBD1 (5 bases). V gave up 4 bases and J gave up 4 bases, with 9 bases separating them. In germline, CDR1 is KGHDR, CDR2 SFDVKD. The CDR3 is 13 amino acids. The CDR3 coding sequence is TGTGCCACCAGTGAAGGGAGGGGCACTGAAGCTTTCTTT. It codes for CATSEGRGTEAFF.

This clonotype was found a few times. The chain carries TRBV7-8 and TRBJ1-6, with 10 bases identical to TRBD1. In germline, CDR1 is SGHVS, CDR2 FQNEAQ. V trimming: 5 bases; J trimming: 10 bases; junction bases outside the gene matches: 11. The CDR3 is 16 amino acids. CDR3 DNA sequence: TGTGCCAGCAGCCTACTGACAGGGACAGGGGCCTCACCCCTCCACTTT. Translation: CASSLLTGTGASPLHF.

The chain uses TRBV7-9 and TRBJ2-1, with TRBD2 as a possible D gene (7 bases). The V and J ends lost 0 bases and 8 bases respectively, with 14 bases between them. This CDR3 region has 15 residues. Germline V gene lookup returns CDR1 SEHNR and CDR2 FQNEAQ (reference sequence). The CDR3 reads CASSLAGGAIDEQFF. CDR3 in DNA: TGTGCCAGCAGCTTAGCGGGGGGGGCAATAGATGAGCAGTTCTTC.

The chain uses TRBV7-3 and TRBJ2-1, with D maybe TRBD2 (7 bases). Germline V lookup: CDR1 SGHTA, CDR2 FQGTGA. The CDR3 runs 17 residues. Between the trimmed V and J ends, which lost 2 bases and 0 bases, there was a span of 14 bases. CDR3 bases: TGTGCCAGCAGCTTAGCCGCGGGGGCCTCCTCCTACAATGAGCAGTTCTTC. This gives the protein CASSLAAGASSYNEQFF.

This clonotype was counted at least ten times. The chain employs TRBV10-3 and TRBJ1-2; 8 bases align to TRBD1. V shed 7 bases and J 4 bases; nucleotides not matched to a gene: 5. The CDR3 runs to 13 residues. CDR1 is ENHRY, CDR2 SYGVKD, per germline. CDR3 protein: CAIIKQGGYGYTF. Here the CDR3 DNA reads TGTGCCATCATCAAACAGGGGGGCTATGGCTACACCTTC.

The chain recombines TRBV7-2 with TRBJ1-2, with D uncertain. The length of the CDR3 is 13 residues. Looked up from germline, CDR1 is SGHTA and CDR2 is FQGNSA. V was shortened by 2 bases and J by 7 bases, with 11 bases between the two germline ends. The chain's CDR3 is CASSLSGRSGYTF. The CDR3 nucleotides are TGTGCCAGCAGCTTATCCGGACGGAGTGGCTACACCTTC.

The chain joins TRBV20-1 to TRBJ2-1; no definite D call. The CDR3 runs to 13 residues. Trimming removed 0 bases at V and 3 bases at J, with 6 bases between. CDR1 and CDR2 (germline): DFQATT, SNEGSKA (reference sequence). CDR3 nucleotides: TGCAGTGCTAGAGATTACGGCTACAATGAGCAGTTCTTC. It specifies CSARDYGYNEQFF.

The CDR3 loop is CASSLDWQGNEQYF. The CDR3 nucleotides read TGTGCCAGCAGCTTAGATTGGCAGGGTAACGAGCAGTACTTC. This chain links TRBV7-2 with TRBJ2-7, with D tentatively TRBD1 (5 bases). Germline V gene lookup returns CDR1 SGHTA and CDR2 FQGNSA. V was cut by 1 base and J by 5 bases, with 12 bases left in between. This CDR3 has 14 residues.

This clonotype was detected a few times. The chain combines TRBV20-1 with TRBJ1-1, with TRBD1 matching 7 bases. V lost 3 bases, J lost 6 bases, and 7 bases stayed unmatched. This CDR3 has 13 amino acids. CDR1 DFQATT and CDR2 SNEGSKA come from the germline V gene (reference sequence). CDR3: CSARLQGWAEAFF. The CDR3 DNA reads TGCAGTGCTAGGTTACAGGGGTGGGCTGAAGCTTTCTTT.